The clone carrying this T cell receptor (beta chain) occurred many times. Its antigen remains unknown. Trimming left V 1 base short and J 4 bases short, with 9 bases between. CDR1 SGHRS and CDR2 YFSETQ come from the germline V gene. This CDR3 region has 15 residues. The data are from a study of T-cell memory formation after mild COVID-19. Study-wide findings and caveats: Nothing showed for sure that second-wave clones peaking on day 37 were SARS-CoV-2 specific. A balance of CD4 and CD8 characterized clones contracting day 15 to 85, whereas later expanders leaned CD4+.

TCRdb re-called the 5' RACE reads with MiXCR, one entry per CDR3 protein. Of some 62,000 distinct CDR3 sequences listed, roughly 9.9% are singletons. V is TRBV5-1 and J is TRBJ2-6; D assignment may be TRBD1 or TRBD2 (6 bases each). This TCR derives from a man between 18 and 35 years old who had mild COVID-19 (a few samples of this study predate the infection). Cell type and time point are not known. Sequenced material: PBMCs or a T cell subset sorted from them (not recorded which). The CDR3 sequence is CASSLRGPGANVLTF. The DNA of the CDR3 is TGCGCCAGCAGCTTGCGGGGGCCCGGGGCCAACGTCCTGACTTTC.